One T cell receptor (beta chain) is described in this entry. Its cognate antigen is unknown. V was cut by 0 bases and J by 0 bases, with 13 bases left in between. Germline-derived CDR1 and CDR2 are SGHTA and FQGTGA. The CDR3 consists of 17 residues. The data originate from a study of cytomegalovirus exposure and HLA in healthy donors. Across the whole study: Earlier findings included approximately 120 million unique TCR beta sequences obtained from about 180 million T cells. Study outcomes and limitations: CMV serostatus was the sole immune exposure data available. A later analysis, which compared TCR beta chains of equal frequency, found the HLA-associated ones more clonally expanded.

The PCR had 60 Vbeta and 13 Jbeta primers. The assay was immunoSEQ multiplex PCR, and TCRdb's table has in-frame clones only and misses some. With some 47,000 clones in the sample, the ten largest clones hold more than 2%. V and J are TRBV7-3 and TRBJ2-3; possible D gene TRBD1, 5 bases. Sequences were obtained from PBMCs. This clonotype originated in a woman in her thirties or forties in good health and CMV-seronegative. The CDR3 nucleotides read TGTGCCAGCAGCTTAACCCTAGGGGCCACTAGCACAGATACGCAGTATTTT. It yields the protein CASSLTLGATSTDTQYF.